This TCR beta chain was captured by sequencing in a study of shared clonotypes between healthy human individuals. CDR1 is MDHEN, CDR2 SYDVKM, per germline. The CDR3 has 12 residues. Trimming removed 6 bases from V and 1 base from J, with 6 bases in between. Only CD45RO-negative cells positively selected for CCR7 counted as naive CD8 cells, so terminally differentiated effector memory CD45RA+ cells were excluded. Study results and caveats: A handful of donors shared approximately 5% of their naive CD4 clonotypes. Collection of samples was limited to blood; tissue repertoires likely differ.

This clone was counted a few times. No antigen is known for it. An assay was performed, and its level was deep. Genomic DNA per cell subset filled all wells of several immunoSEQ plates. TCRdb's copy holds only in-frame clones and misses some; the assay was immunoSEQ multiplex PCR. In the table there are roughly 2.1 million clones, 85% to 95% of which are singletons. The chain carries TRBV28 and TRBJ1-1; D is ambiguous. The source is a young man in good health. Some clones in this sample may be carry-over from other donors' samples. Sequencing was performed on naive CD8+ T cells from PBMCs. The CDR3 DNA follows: TGTGCCAGCAGCTGGGGGAACACTGAAGCTTTCTTT. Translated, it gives CASSWGNTEAFF. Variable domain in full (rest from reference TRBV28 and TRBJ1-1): DVKVTQSSRYLVKRTGEKVFLECVQDMDHENMFWYRQDPGLGLRLIYFSYDVKMKEKGDIPEGYSVSREKKERFSLILESASTNQTSMYLCASSWGNTEAFFGQGTRLTVV.